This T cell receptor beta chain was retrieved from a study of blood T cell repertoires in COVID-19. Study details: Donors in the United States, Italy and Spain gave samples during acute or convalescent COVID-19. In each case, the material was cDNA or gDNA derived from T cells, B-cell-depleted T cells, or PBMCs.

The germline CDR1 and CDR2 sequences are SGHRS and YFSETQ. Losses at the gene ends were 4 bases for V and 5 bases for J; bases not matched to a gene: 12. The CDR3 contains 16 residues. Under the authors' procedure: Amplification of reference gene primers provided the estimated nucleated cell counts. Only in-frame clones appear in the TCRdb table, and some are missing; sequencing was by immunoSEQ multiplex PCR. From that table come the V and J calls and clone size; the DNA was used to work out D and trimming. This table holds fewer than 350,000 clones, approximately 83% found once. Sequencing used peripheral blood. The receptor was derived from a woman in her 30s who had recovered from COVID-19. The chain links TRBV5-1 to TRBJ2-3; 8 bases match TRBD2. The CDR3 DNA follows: TGCGCCAGCAGCGAGGGACTAGTACCCCAGGTAGATACGCAGTATTTT. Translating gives CASSEGLVPQVDTQYF.